A selection of T cell receptor beta chains follows, all from one sample in a study of blood T cells in healthy people across ages. TCRdb processed the 5' RACE reads anew with MiXCR; each CDR3 protein has one entry. The table lists 590,000 or so distinct CDR3 sequences, about 28% of them singletons. The sequencing sample was made of blood. The origin of the receptors is a woman older than 75 in good health. The CDR3 runs from the conserved cysteine through the conserved F or W. Where a row states a size, it is once, few, many or the class of an expanded clone; other rows omit it.

TRBV4-3	TRBJ2-3	16	many	CASSRTSGGAKDTQYF
TRBV4-3	TRBJ2-7	14	.	CASNQGVRVYELYF
TRBV6-2/TRBV6-3	TRBJ2-1	15	many	CASSYLGDSYNEQFF
TRBV9	TRBJ2-7	15	many	CASSVGLGGIYEQYF
TRBV7-2	.	14	once	CASSSGLARREQYF
TRBV19	TRBJ2-1	15	many	CASSIAPSSYNEQFF
TRBV11-1	TRBJ2-1	17	.	CASRRAGGPSSYNEQFF
TRBV9	TRBJ2-7	16	many	CASSVELAGAPYEQYF
TRBV7-9	TRBJ1-4	20	few	CASSGIRVADRGATNEKLFF
TRBV12-3/TRBV12-4	TRBJ2-4	13	.	CASSSSIAGEQYF
TRBV20-1	TRBJ1-2	15	few	CSAQITGDTNYGYTF
TRBV5-1	TRBJ2-7	13	many	CASGRGSSYEQYF
TRBV20-1	TRBJ2-7	13	many	CSARGQAYHEQYF
TRBV29-1	TRBJ1-2	13	.	CSVGPLGVYGYTF
TRBV19	TRBJ2-7	13	many	CASSEGGSYEQYF
TRBV19	TRBJ1-1	15	few	CASTTWGGMNTEAFF
TRBV7-8	TRBJ2-1	15	.	CASSSETVSYNEQFF
TRBV29-1	TRBJ2-7	13	.	CSAKSGSSYEQYF